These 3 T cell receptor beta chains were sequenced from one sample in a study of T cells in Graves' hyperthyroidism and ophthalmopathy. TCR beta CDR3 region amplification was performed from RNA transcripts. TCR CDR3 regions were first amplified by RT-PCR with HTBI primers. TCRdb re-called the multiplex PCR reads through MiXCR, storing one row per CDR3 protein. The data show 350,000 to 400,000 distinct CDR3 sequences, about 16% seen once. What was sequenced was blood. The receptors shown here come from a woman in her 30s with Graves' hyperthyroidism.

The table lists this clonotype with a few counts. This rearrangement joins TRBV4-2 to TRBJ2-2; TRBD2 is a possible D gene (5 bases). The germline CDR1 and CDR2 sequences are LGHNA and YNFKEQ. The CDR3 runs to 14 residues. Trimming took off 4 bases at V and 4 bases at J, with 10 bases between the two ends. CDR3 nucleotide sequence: TGTGCCAGCAGCCCACGGGGTACCACCGGGGAGCTGTTTTTT. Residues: CASSPRGTTGELFF.

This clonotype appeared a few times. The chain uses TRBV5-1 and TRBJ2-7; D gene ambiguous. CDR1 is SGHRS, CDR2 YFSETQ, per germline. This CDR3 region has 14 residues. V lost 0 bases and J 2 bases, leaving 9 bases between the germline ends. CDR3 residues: CASSLGTHAYEQYF. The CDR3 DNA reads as TGCGCCAGCAGCTTGGGGACCCATGCCTACGAGCAGTACTTC.

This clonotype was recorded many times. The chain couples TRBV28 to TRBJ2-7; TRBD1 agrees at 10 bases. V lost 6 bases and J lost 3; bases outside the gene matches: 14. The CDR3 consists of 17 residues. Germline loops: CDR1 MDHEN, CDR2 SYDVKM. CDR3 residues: CASRYLPGQGNHYEQYF. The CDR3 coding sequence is TGTGCCAGCAGATACCTTCCGGGACAGGGGAATCACTACGAGCAGTACTTC.